This T cell receptor (beta chain) was found in a study of molecular identifiers for immune sequencing clone quantification. TCRdb reanalysed the PCR reads using MiXCR and keeps one entry per CDR3 protein. This sample has about half a million distinct CDR3 sequences, with about 25% found just once. Germline trimming cut 3 bases from V and 5 bases from J; bases unmatched to any gene: 9. Germline V gene data show CDR1 as GTSNPN and CDR2 as SVGIG (reference sequence). The CDR3 length is 15 residues. Sorting recovered naive CD8 T cells on a CD8+CD4-CCR7+CD45RA+ profile. This clonotype occurred a few times.

The sample was naive CD8+ T cells from blood, with Jurkat cell RNA spiked in. Sample subset: FACS-sorted CD8+CD4-CCR7+CD45RA+ naive T cells. This TCR came from a human donor in good health. Some libraries in this study had Jurkat cell RNA spiked in. The V call is TRBV30, the J call TRBJ2-7; 11 bases agree with TRBD2. Here the CDR3 reads CAWRNLAGGGHEQYF. In DNA, the CDR3 is TGTGCCTGGAGGAATTTAGCGGGGGGGGGGCACGAGCAGTACTTC. Variable domain in full (rest from reference TRBV30 and TRBJ2-7): SQTIHQWPATLVQPVGSPLSLECTVEGTSNPNLYWYRQAAGRGLQLLFYSVGIGQISSEVPQNLSASRPQDRQFILSSKKLLLSDSGFYLCAWRNLAGGGHEQYFGPGTRLTVT.